Listed below are T cell receptor beta chains from one sample, sequenced in a study of glioma-infiltrating T cells. One entry per CDR3 protein, called by TCRdb with MiXCR from the multiplex PCR reads. The sample lists over 140,000 distinct CDR3 sequences; 30% to 40% were seen once. Sequenced input: glioma tissue, nonneoplastic brain tissue, or PBMCs (not recorded which). The receptors originated from a human donor with low-grade glioma or glioblastoma, undergoing nonglioma brain surgery, or in good health (not recorded which). Both conserved end residues are part of each CDR3. A D gene is named only where the DNA matches it firmly. Size values are once, few and many counts, or a class for expanded clones, and some rows have none.

V: TRBV25-1; J: TRBJ1-2; size: NA; D: TRBD1; CDR3: CASRAAGTAGNGYTF; DNA: TGTGCCAGCAGGGCCGCCGGGACAGCCGGAAATGGCTACACCTTC
V: TRBV28; J: TRBJ1-5; size: NA; D: NA; CDR3: CASRVPGPWGGNQPQHF; DNA: TGTGCCAGCAGAGTCCCGGGACCTTGGGGCGGCAATCAGCCCCAGCATTTT
V: TRBV5-5; J: TRBJ1-1; size: NA; D: NA; CDR3: CASSNSYSSDTEAFF; DNA: TGTGCCAGCAGTAACAGCTATTCTAGTGACACTGAAGCTTTCTTT
V: TRBV6-2/TRBV6-3; J: TRBJ1-1; size: few; D: NA; CDR3: CASSYPIPDRLNTEAFF; DNA: TGTGCCAGCAGTTACCCTATACCGGACAGATTGAACACTGAAGCTTTCTTT
V: TRBV13; J: TRBJ1-1; size: NA; D: NA; CDR3: CASSLSQFGLLNTEAFF; DNA: TGTGCCAGCAGCTTATCCCAGTTTGGCCTTTTGAACACTGAAGCTTTCTTT
V: TRBV28; J: TRBJ2-7; size: NA; D: NA; CDR3: CASSLVGKGSYEQYF; DNA: TGTGCCAGCAGTTTGGTAGGGAAGGGCTCCTACGAGCAGTACTTC
V: TRBV4-1; J: TRBJ2-2; size: many; D: NA; CDR3: CASSLNTGELFF; DNA: TGTGCCAGCAGCTTAAACACCGGGGAGCTGTTTTTT
V: TRBV6-2/TRBV6-3; J: TRBJ2-1; size: many; D: NA; CDR3: CASSYGHEQFF; DNA: TGTGCCAGCAGTTACGGGCATGAGCAGTTCTTC
V: TRBV27; J: TRBJ1-2; size: NA; D: TRBD1; CDR3: CASSLSGQGARLYGYTF; DNA: TGTGCCAGCAGTTTAAGCGGACAGGGGGCGCGGCTCTATGGCTACACCTTC
V: TRBV3-1; J: TRBJ1-5; size: NA; D: NA; CDR3: CASSQPGDQPQHF; DNA: TGTGCCAGCAGCCAACCGGGTGATCAGCCCCAGCATTTT
V: TRBV20-1; J: TRBJ1-1; size: few; D: NA; CDR3: CSTNPDVDTEAFF; DNA: TGCAGTACCAACCCGGATGTGGACACTGAAGCTTTCTTT
V: TRBV27; J: TRBJ2-3; size: few; D: NA; CDR3: CASSLAMGSTQYF; DNA: TGTGCCAGCAGTTTAGCTATGGGTAGTACGCAGTATTTT
V: TRBV20-1; J: TRBJ2-7; size: NA; D: TRBD1; CDR3: CSARDSGRGNNEQYF; DNA: TGCAGTGCTAGAGATTCGGGCAGGGGGAACAACGAGCAGTACTTC
V: TRBV6-2/TRBV6-3; J: TRBJ2-3; size: many; D: TRBD2; CDR3: CASSGLAATDTQYF; DNA: TGTGCCAGCAGTGGACTAGCGGCCACAGATACGCAGTATTTT
V: TRBV7-2; J: TRBJ2-3; size: NA; D: NA; CDR3: CASSGGSLGTDTQYF; DNA: TGTGCCAGCAGCGGGGGATCGTTAGGCACAGATACGCAGTATTTT
V: TRBV15; J: TRBJ2-7; size: NA; D: TRBD1; CDR3: CATSRSFQGEYEQYF; DNA: TGTGCCACCAGCAGATCCTTTCAGGGGGAGTACGAGCAGTACTTC
V: TRBV20-1; J: TRBJ1-5; size: NA; D: NA; CDR3: CSAGGLVSNQPQHF; DNA: TGCAGTGCTGGAGGACTCGTAAGCAATCAGCCCCAGCATTTT
V: TRBV10-3; J: TRBJ2-7; size: NA; D: NA; CDR3: CAISESFGGGYEQYF; DNA: TGTGCCATCAGTGAGTCCTTTGGGGGAGGTTACGAGCAGTACTTC
V: TRBV15; J: TRBJ2-7; size: NA; D: NA; CDR3: CATTRDLGHEQYF; DNA: TGTGCCACCACTCGGGACCTCGGGCACGAGCAGTACTTC
V: TRBV6-1; J: TRBJ1-5; size: few; D: TRBD1; CDR3: CASSLRDRGWPQHF; DNA: TGTGCCAGCAGCCTCCGTGACAGGGGTTGGCCCCAGCATTTT
V: TRBV4-2; J: TRBJ2-1; size: NA; D: TRBD1; CDR3: CASSQDGTGGLEQFF; DNA: TGTGCCAGCAGCCAAGATGGGACAGGGGGCTTGGAGCAGTTCTTC
V: TRBV27; J: TRBJ1-1; size: many; D: TRBD1; CDR3: CASSLQGARETEAFF; DNA: TGTGCCAGCAGTCTTCAGGGGGCAAGAGAGACTGAAGCTTTCTTT
V: TRBV7-2; J: TRBJ2-3; size: NA; D: NA; CDR3: CASSLWYGRTDTQYF; DNA: TGTGCCAGCAGCTTATGGTATGGGCGCACAGATACGCAGTATTTT
V: TRBV4-1; J: TRBJ2-7; size: NA; D: NA; CDR3: CASIQDEGIGEQYF; DNA: TGCGCCAGCATCCAAGACGAGGGGATTGGGGAGCAGTACTTC
V: TRBV28; J: TRBJ1-5; size: few; D: NA; CDR3: CASTISRGLETQHF; DNA: TGTGCCAGCACCATAAGTAGGGGCTTGGAGACCCAGCATTTT
V: TRBV7-2; J: TRBJ1-2; size: few; D: NA; CDR3: CASSLSRELRGYTF; DNA: TGTGCCAGCAGCTTGAGTAGGGAACTGCGGGGCTACACCTTC
V: TRBV7-2; J: TRBJ2-5; size: NA; D: TRBD1; CDR3: CASWGQGAGETQYF; DNA: TGTGCCTCTTGGGGGCAGGGGGCCGGTGAGACCCAGTACTTC
V: TRBV5-1; J: TRBJ1-5; size: once; D: TRBD1; CDR3: CASSAGTGTQPQHF; DNA: TGCGCCAGCAGCGCTGGGACAGGGACTCAGCCCCAGCATTTT
V: TRBV6-6; J: TRBJ1-2; size: few; D: NA; CDR3: CASSYDGGKGYTF; DNA: TGTGCCAGCAGTTACGACGGGGGAAAGGGCTACACCTTC
V: TRBV15; J: TRBJ2-5; size: NA; D: TRBD2; CDR3: CATSRTIAGVETQYF; DNA: TGTGCCACCAGCAGAACAATAGCGGGAGTGGAGACCCAGTACTTC
V: TRBV18; J: TRBJ2-5; size: NA; D: TRBD2; CDR3: CASSPPGSISGNQETQYF; DNA: TGTGCCAGCTCACCCCCAGGGTCGATTAGCGGGAACCAAGAGACCCAGTACTTC
V: TRBV19; J: TRBJ1-4; size: NA; D: TRBD1; CDR3: CASGQGPQNEKLFF; DNA: TGTGCCAGCGGACAGGGCCCGCAAAATGAAAAACTGTTTTTT
V: TRBV20-1; J: TRBJ1-2; size: NA; D: NA; CDR3: CSASEVDYGYTF; DNA: TGCAGTGCTAGTGAGGTTGACTACGGCTACACCTTC
V: TRBV6-5; J: TRBJ1-5; size: NA; D: NA; CDR3: CASKQEAQPQHF; DNA: TGTGCCAGCAAACAGGAGGCTCAGCCCCAGCATTTT
V: TRBV11-2; J: TRBJ2-5; size: NA; D: NA; CDR3: CASSLEFQLQETQYF; DNA: TGTGCCAGCAGCTTAGAGTTTCAGCTACAAGAGACCCAGTACTTC
V: TRBV29-1; J: TRBJ2-5; size: NA; D: NA; CDR3: CSVEAHLRATETQYF; DNA: TGCAGCGTTGAAGCCCACCTCAGGGCTACGGAGACCCAGTACTTC
V: TRBV15; J: TRBJ2-1; size: NA; D: TRBD2; CDR3: CATSRRWEGSMNEQFF; DNA: TGTGCCACCAGCAGAAGGTGGGAGGGGAGTATGAATGAGCAGTTCTTC
V: TRBV6-1; J: TRBJ2-1; size: NA; D: TRBD1; CDR3: CASSDPRDRGSYEQFF; DNA: TGTGCCAGCAGTGACCCCCGGGACAGGGGTTCGTATGAGCAGTTCTTC
V: TRBV6-6; J: TRBJ2-7; size: few; D: TRBD1; CDR3: CASSYSDRGSYEQYF; DNA: TGTGCCAGCAGTTACTCGGACAGGGGCTCCTACGAGCAGTACTTC
V: TRBV2; J: TRBJ2-7; size: few; D: NA; CDR3: CASSEAGPNHEQYF; DNA: TGTGCCAGCAGTGAGGCAGGTCCCAACCACGAGCAGTACTTC
V: TRBV6-1; J: TRBJ1-1; size: many; D: TRBD1; CDR3: CASSRDRGTEAFF; DNA: TGTGCCAGCAGCCGGGACAGGGGCACTGAAGCTTTCTTT
V: TRBV6-1; J: TRBJ2-7; size: few; D: NA; CDR3: CASSSKTGSPYEQYF; DNA: TGTGCCAGCAGCAGCAAAACGGGGTCCCCGTACGAGCAGTACTTC
V: TRBV11-2; J: TRBJ1-3; size: few; D: TRBD1; CDR3: CASSLLPSTGTGNTIYF; DNA: TGTGCCAGCAGCTTACTCCCTTCGACAGGGACAGGAAACACCATATATTTT